The TCR beta chain under discussion was sequenced for a study of post-analysis software for immune sequencing data. CDR3 length: 14 residues. CDR1 and CDR2 (germline): MNHNS, SASEGT. V was pared by 4 bases and J by 8 bases, with 14 bases between. General study findings and limits: Patients had higher frequencies than controls of about 5 TRBV segments, including TRBV5-6, TRBV5-1 and TRBV20-1.

The library was made from cDNA and included unique molecular identifiers. TCRdb reanalysed the PCR reads using MiXCR and keeps one entry per CDR3 protein. The sample records about 770,000 distinct CDR3 sequences, roughly 46% being singletons. About this clonotype itself: Antigen specificity is unknown.

The chain recombines TRBV6-1 with TRBJ1-4; TRBD1 might be the D (5 bases). Source material: blood. The clonotype was recovered from a girl aged 10 to 17 with multiple sclerosis. CDR3 in amino acids: CASSGKGAEEKLFF. CDR3 bases: TGTGCCAGCAGTGGAAAAGGGGCGGAGGAAAAACTGTTTTTT.